Sequencing of this T cell receptor beta chain was carried out in a study of blood T cell repertoires in COVID-19 (dated by TCRdb to the early 2020s). For context, the study as a whole: Samples from collaborators originated in the United States, Italy and Spain and spanned both the acute and convalescent phases of COVID-19. The material from the prospective study consisted of cDNA or gDNA derived from T cells, B-cell-depleted T cells, or PBMCs. The dataset comprised deeply sampled blood TCRbeta repertoires from subjects exposed to, actively infected with, or recovered from COVID-19. The repertoires were made available in a free public database intended to serve as a resource for research on the immune response to SARS-CoV-2. Samples came from the ongoing ImmuneRACE study (first 160 participants) plus 1,254 subjects from 6 global collaborators. Nearly every sample came with metadata listing a de-identified subject ID, COVID-19 status, age in years and sex. Where available, HLA class I and class II types were taken from metadata supplied by the sample provider and were not determined by assay-based typing. Summary of the overall study and its limitations: The quantity of clinical and demographic metadata differed by source and by participant and was supplied without curation.

TCRbeta CDR3 regions were amplified from genomic DNA using the immunoSEQ Assay, a bias-controlled multiplex PCR. From the authors' description of their analysis: Within the assay, amplification of reference gene primers was used to estimate how many nucleated cells each sample contained. Sequence reads were collapsed and filtered to measure the absolute abundance of every unique TCRbeta CDR3 rearrangement. For each sample, productive Simpson clonality was calculated as the square root of Simpson's diversity index over productive rearrangements. This immuneACCESS table, as held by TCRdb, lists in-frame sequences with V and J called but not all clones. Of the missing ones, under half trace to an unresolved V gene in checked studies; the others have no known cause. That table gives V, J and clone size, and the DNA gave D and trimming. The table for this sample lists under 150,000 clones; around 86% of them were counted only once. Roughly 9% of the sample goes to the ten largest clones.

CDR1 and CDR2, looked up from the germline V gene (reference sequence), are LNHDA and SQIVND. The junction carries 13 bases between V and J, which are trimmed by 5 bases and 6 bases respectively. Measured from the cysteine to the phenylalanine, the CDR3 is 13 residues long. The kept DNA is CDR3 alone, 39 bases in frame from the first base. Concerning this clone itself: The specificity of this receptor is unknown. No qualities accompany the bases; no much larger clone lies one base away.

Collaborating institutions collected whole blood in K2EDTA tubes following their own protocols. Collaborator samples were shipped for TCRbeta analysis as frozen whole blood, isolated PBMCs, or DNA extracted from either sample type. The source of this sequence is a man aged 40-49 years with active or convalescent COVID-19. The receptor chain draws on TRBV19 and TRBJ1-2, and the D gene may be TRBD1, 5 bases matching. Material: peripheral blood. The base sequence is TGTGCCAGTAGTTCAAAGGACACCAATGGCTACACCTTC. This yields the protein CASSSKDTNGYTF. Full variable domain (CDR3 extended with the reference TRBV19 and TRBJ1-2 proteins): DGGITQSPKYLFRKEGQNVTLSCEQNLNHDAMYWYRQDPGQGLRLIYYSQIVNDFQKGDIAEGYSVSREKKESFPLTVTSAQKNPTAFYLCASSSKDTNGYTFGSGTRLTVV.